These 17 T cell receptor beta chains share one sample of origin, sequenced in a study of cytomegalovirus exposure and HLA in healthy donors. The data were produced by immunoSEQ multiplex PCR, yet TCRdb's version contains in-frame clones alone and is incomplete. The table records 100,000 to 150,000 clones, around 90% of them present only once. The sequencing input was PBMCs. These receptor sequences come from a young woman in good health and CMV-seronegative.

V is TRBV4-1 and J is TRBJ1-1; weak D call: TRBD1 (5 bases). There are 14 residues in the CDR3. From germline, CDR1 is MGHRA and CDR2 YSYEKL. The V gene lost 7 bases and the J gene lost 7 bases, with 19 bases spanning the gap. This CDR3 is CASKPGPNELEAFF. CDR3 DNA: TGCGCCAGCAAACCAGGGCCAAACGAACTTGAAGCTTTCTTT.

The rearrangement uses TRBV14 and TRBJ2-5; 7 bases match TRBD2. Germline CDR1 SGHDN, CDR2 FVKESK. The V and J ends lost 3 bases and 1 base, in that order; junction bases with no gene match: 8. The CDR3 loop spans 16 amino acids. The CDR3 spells CASSQGGFRAQETQYF. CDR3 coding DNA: TGTGCCAGCAGCCAGGGAGGGTTCAGGGCCCAAGAGACCCAGTACTTC.

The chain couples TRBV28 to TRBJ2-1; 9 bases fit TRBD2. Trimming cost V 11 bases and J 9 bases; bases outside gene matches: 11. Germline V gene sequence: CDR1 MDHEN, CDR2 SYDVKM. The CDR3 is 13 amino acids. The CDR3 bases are TGTGCCGGACGGGCGGGAGGGTATAGTGAGCAGTTCTTC. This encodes CAGRAGGYSEQFF.

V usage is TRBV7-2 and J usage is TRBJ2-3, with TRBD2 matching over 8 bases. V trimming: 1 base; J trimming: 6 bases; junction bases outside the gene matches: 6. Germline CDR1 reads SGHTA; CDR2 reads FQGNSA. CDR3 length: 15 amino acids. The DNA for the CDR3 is TGTGCCAGCAGCTTAGTCGGGACTAGTGGGGATACGCAGTATTTT. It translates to CASSLVGTSGDTQYF.

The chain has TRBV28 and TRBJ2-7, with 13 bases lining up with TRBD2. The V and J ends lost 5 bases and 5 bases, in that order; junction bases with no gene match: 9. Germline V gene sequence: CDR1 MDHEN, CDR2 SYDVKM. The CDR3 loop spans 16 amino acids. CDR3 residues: CASSVETGLAGNEQYF. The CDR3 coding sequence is TGTGCCAGCAGTGTAGAAACGGGACTAGCGGGAAACGAGCAGTACTTC.

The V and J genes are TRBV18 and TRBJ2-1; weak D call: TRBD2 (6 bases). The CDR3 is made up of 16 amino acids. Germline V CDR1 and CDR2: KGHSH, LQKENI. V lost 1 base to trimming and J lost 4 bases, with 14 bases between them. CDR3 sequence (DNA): TGTGCCAGCTCACCACTCGCGGGGACCAATTACAATGAGCAGTTCTTC. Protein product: CASSPLAGTNYNEQFF. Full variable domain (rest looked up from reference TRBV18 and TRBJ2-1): NAGVMQNPRHLVRRRGQEARLRCSPMKGHSHVYWYRQLPEEGLKFMVYLQKENIIDESGMPKERFSAEFPKEGPSILRIQQVVRGDSAAYFCASSPLAGTNYNEQFFGPGTRLTVL.

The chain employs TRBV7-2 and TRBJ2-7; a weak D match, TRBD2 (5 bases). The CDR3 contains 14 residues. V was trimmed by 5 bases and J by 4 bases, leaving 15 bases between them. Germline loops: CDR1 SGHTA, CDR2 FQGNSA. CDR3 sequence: CASSLSLGGYEQYF. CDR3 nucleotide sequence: TGTGCCAGCAGCCTGTCACTAGGCGGGTACGAGCAGTACTTC.

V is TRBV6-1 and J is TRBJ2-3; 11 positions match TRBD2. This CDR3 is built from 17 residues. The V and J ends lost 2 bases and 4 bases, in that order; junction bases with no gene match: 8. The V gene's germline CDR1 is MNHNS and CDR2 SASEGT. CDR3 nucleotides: TGTGCCAGCAGTGAATTTAGCGGGGGGGCCCCCCCAGATACGCAGTATTTT. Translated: CASSEFSGGAPPDTQYF.

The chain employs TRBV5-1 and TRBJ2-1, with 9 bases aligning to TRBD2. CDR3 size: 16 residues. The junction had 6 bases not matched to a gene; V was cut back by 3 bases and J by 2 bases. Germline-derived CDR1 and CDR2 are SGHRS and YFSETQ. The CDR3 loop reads CASSSSGIWPYNEQFF. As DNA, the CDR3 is TGCGCCAGCAGCTCTAGCGGGATCTGGCCCTACAATGAGCAGTTCTTC.

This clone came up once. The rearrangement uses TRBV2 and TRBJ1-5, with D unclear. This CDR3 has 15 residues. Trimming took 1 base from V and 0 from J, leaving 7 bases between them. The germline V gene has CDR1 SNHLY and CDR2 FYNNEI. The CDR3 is CASSEDSHSNQPQHF. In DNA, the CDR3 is TGTGCCAGCAGTGAAGACTCTCATAGCAATCAGCCCCAGCATTTT.

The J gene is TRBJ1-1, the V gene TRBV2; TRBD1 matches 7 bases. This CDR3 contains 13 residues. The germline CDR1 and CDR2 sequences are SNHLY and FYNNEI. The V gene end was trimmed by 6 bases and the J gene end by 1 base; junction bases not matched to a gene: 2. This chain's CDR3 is CASRRTGNTEAFF. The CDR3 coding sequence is TGTGCCAGCAGACGGACAGGGAACACTGAAGCTTTCTTT.

The CDR3 protein is CASSLSARVPSYEQYF. CDR3 nucleotide sequence: TGTGCCAGCAGTTTATCAGCCAGGGTCCCCTCCTACGAGCAGTACTTC. This chain uses TRBV28 with TRBJ2-7, with D maybe TRBD1 (5 bases). Germline CDR1 reads MDHEN; CDR2 reads SYDVKM. The CDR3 has 16 residues. V lost 1 base, J lost 0 bases, and 13 bases lay in between.

Written as DNA, the CDR3 is TGTGCCAGCAGTTCCAGGGGGACTGGAAACACCATATATTTT. It is translated as CASSSRGTGNTIYF. The rearrangement uses TRBV11-1 and TRBJ1-3; TRBD1 agrees at 7 bases. The germline V gene encodes CDR1 SGHAT and CDR2 FQDESV (reference sequence). This CDR3 is 14 amino acids long. The V gene end was trimmed by 6 bases and the J gene end by 2 bases; junction bases not matched to a gene: 4.

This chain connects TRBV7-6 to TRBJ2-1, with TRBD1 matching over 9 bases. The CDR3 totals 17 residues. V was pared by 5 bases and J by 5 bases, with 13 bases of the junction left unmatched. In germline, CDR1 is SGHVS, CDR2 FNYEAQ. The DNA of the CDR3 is TGTGCCAGCAGCCAAACCCCGGACTGGACAGGGGACAATGAGCAGTTCTTC. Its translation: CASSQTPDWTGDNEQFF.

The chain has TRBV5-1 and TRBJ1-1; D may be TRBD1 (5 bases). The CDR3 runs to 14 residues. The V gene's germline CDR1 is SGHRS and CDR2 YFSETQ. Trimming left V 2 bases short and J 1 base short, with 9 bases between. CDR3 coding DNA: TGCGCCAGCAGCTTAGGACACCGGAACACTGAAGCTTTCTTT. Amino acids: CASSLGHRNTEAFF.

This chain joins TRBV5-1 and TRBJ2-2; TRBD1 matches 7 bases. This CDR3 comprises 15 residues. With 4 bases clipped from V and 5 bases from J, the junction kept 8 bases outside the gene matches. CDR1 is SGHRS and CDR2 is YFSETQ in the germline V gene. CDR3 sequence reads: CASSREGAETGELFF. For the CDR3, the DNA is TGCGCCAGCAGCCGTGAGGGGGCGGAGACCGGGGAGCTGTTTTTT.

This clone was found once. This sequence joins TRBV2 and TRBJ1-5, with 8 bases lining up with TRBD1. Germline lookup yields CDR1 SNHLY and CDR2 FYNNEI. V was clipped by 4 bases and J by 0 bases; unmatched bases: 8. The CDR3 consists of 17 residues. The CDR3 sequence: CASSVRQGAYSNQPQHF. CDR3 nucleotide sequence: TGTGCCAGCAGTGTTCGGCAGGGGGCGTATAGCAATCAGCCCCAGCATTTT.